The source of this T cell receptor (beta chain) is a study of human T cells and chemical hapten exposure. Study overall: 2% DPC was applied to around 2 cm by around 2 cm of upper inner arm skin for sensitization. Points from the study as a whole: Those TCRs sitting above 1 in 1000 frequency stayed the same with DPC sensitization.

The time point is: patch test 2, 6 weeks after DPC sensitization. The sample's treatment: therapeutic diphenylcyclopropenone sensitization with weekly scalp DPC. In every case, blood was obtained before the patch test was applied. It was from unfractionated whole blood that total RNA was extracted. TCRdb processed the RACE reads anew with MiXCR; each CDR3 protein has one entry. The sample carries some 350,000 distinct CDR3 sequences, about 6% recorded once. The ends were cut back, 2 bases at V and 2 bases at J, with 15 bases in the middle. The CDR3 consists of 16 residues. CDR1 and CDR2 (germline): ENHRY, SYGVKD. This clonotype was seen a handful of times. Its antigen is not known.

The chain links TRBV10-3 to TRBJ1-1, with D tentatively TRBD1 (6 bases). The specimen was whole blood, collected in connection with sensitization to the hapten diphenylcyclopropenone (DPC). The sequence was obtained from a woman aged 18-29 years with alopecia areata. Some clones in this sample may be carry-over from other donors' samples. In DNA form, the CDR3 reads TGTGCCATCAGTGAGGGGGTTACAGGGATCAACACTGAAGCTTTCTTT. Its protein product is CAISEGVTGINTEAFF.